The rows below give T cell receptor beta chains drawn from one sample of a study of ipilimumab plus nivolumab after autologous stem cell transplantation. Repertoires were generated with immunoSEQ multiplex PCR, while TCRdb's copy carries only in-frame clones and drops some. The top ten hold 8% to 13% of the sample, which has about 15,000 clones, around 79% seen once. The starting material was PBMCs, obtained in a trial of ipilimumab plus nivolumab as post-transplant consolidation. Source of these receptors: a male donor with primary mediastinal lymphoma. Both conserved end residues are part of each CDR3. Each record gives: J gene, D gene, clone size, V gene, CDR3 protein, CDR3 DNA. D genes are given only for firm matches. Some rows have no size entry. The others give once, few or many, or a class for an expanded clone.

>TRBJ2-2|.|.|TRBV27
CASSHGGPAGELFF
TGTGCCAGCAGTCACGGGGGGCCGGCCGGGGAGCTGTTTTTT
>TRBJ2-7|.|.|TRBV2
CASKGDYEQYF
TGTGCCAGCAAAGGCGACTACGAGCAGTACTTC
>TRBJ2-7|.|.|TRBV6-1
CASTDSSGPYEQYF
TGTGCCAGCACCGACAGCAGCGGACCCTACGAGCAGTACTTC
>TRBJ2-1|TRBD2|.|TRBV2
CASRKREAHNEQFF
TGTGCCAGCAGGAAGCGGGAGGCCCACAATGAGCAGTTCTTC
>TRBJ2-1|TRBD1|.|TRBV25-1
CASSEWGTGANEQFF
TGTGCCAGCAGTGAATGGGGGACAGGGGCCAATGAGCAGTTCTTC
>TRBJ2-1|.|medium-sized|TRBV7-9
CASSYGPGNEQFF
TGTGCCAGCAGCTACGGCCCAGGCAATGAGCAGTTCTTC
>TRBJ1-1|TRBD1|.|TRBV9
CASSVERGGHTEAFF
TGTGCCAGCAGCGTAGAGCGAGGGGGCCACACTGAAGCTTTCTTT
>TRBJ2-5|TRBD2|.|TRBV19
CASSMGGRETQYF
TGTGCCAGTAGTATGGGCGGGAGAGAGACCCAGTACTTC
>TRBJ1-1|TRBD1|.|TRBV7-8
CASSLDRETEAFF
TGTGCCAGCAGCTTGGACAGGGAAACTGAAGCTTTCTTT
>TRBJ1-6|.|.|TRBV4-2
CASSQYSGTQNSPLHF
TGTGCCAGCAGCCAATACTCAGGGACCCAGAATTCACCCCTCCACTTT
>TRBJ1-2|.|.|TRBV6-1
CASSELRTPGGYTF
TGTGCCAGCAGTGAACTTCGGACACCGGGGGGCTACACCTTC
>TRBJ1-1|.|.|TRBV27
CASSLGRSNTEAFF
TGTGCCAGCAGTTTGGGACGGTCGAACACTGAAGCTTTCTTT
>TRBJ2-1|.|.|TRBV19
CASKKYSYNEQFF
TGTGCCAGCAAAAAGTATTCCTACAATGAGCAGTTCTTC
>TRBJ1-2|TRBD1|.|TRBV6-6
CASSAQGVAYGYTF
TGTGCCAGCAGTGCACAGGGGGTCGCCTATGGCTACACCTTC
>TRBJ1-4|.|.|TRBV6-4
CASSDGPSRGKLFF
TGTGCCAGCAGTGATGGACCGAGTCGGGGAAAACTGTTTTTT
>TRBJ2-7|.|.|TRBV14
CASSQPWGKGGEQYF
TGTGCCAGCAGCCAACCGTGGGGAAAAGGGGGCGAGCAGTACTTC
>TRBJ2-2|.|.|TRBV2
CASSETGNTGELFF
TGTGCCAGCAGTGAAACGGGGAACACCGGGGAGCTGTTTTTT
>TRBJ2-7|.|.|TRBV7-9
CASSLLAVSSYEQYF
TGTGCCAGCAGCCTATTAGCGGTAAGCTCCTACGAGCAGTACTTC
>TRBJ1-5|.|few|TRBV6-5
CASSRDNNQPQHF
TGTGCCAGCAGTCGAGACAACAATCAGCCCCAGCATTTT
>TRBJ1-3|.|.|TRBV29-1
CSVEDPSSGNTIYF
TGCAGCGTTGAAGATCCCAGCTCTGGAAACACCATATATTTT
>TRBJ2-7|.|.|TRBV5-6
CASSFGTVVYEQYF
TGTGCCAGCAGCTTCGGAACAGTCGTCTACGAGCAGTACTTC
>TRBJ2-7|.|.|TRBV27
CASNPGTSYEQYF
TGTGCCAGCAATCCCGGGACATCCTACGAGCAGTACTTC
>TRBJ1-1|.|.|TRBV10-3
CAIRRGSEAEAFF
TGTGCCATCAGAAGGGGGAGTGAAGCTGAAGCTTTCTTT
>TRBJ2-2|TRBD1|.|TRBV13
CASSAETGGSSYTGELFF
TGTGCCAGCAGCGCAGAGACAGGGGGAAGCTCCTACACCGGGGAGCTGTTTTTT
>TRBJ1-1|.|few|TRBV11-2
CASSFQGNTEAFF
TGTGCCAGCAGCTTTCAAGGGAACACTGAAGCTTTCTTT
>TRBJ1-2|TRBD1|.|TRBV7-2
CASSLDALTGTYGYTF
TGTGCCAGCAGCTTAGATGCTTTGACAGGGACCTATGGCTACACCTTC
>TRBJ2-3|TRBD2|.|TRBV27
CASSFSGGTSGSTDTQYF
TGTGCCAGCAGTTTTAGTGGGGGGACTAGCGGAAGCACAGATACGCAGTATTTT
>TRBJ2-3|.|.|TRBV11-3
CASSPRRGGTDTQYF
TGTGCCAGCAGCCCCCGGCGCGGAGGCACAGATACGCAGTATTTT
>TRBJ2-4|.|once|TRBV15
CATSRGTGSKNIQYF
TGTGCCACCAGCAGAGGTACAGGGTCCAAAAACATTCAGTACTTC
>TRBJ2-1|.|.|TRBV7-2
CASSLVNGDEQFF
TGTGCCAGCAGCTTGGTCAACGGGGATGAGCAGTTCTTC
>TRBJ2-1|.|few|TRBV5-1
CASSLTGGNEQFF
TGCGCCAGCAGCTTGACCGGGGGTAATGAGCAGTTCTTC
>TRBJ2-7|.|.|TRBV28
CASKLLGGLLDEQYF
TGTGCCAGCAAACTACTCGGGGGACTCCTCGACGAGCAGTACTTC
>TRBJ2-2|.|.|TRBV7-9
CASSSRAGTGELFF
TGTGCCAGCAGCTCCAGGGCGGGGACCGGGGAGCTGTTTTTT
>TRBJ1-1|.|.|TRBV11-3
CASSTRDGTEAFF
TGTGCCAGCAGCACCAGGGACGGGACTGAAGCTTTCTTT
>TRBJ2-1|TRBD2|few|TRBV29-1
CSVLGLAGGEQFF
TGCAGCGTCCTAGGACTAGCGGGAGGAGAGCAGTTCTTC
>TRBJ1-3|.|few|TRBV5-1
CASSPGPSSGNTIYF
TGCGCCAGCAGCCCGGGACCGTCCTCTGGAAACACCATATATTTT
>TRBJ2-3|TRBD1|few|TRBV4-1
CASSPRGGRTDTQYF
TGCGCCAGCAGCCCCCGAGGGGGCCGCACAGATACGCAGTATTTT
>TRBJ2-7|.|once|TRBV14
CASSQENRVLGSDF
TGTGCCAGCAGCCAAGAAAACAGGGTTTTAGGAAGTGACTTC
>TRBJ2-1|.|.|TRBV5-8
CASSSNRDNEQFF
TGTGCCAGCAGCTCTAACAGGGACAATGAGCAGTTCTTC
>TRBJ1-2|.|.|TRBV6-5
CASSTGTGSENGYTF
TGTGCCAGCAGTACCGGGACGGGGTCTGAGAATGGCTACACCTTC
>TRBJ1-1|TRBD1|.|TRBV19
CASSGDRGGTEAFF
TGTGCCAGTAGTGGCGACAGGGGAGGGACTGAAGCTTTCTTT
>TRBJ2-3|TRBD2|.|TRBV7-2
CASSFAGTSGGRADTQYF
TGTGCCAGCAGCTTCGCCGGGACTAGCGGGGGGCGCGCAGATACGCAGTATTTT
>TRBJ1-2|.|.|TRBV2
CASILRVRNGYTF
TGTGCCAGCATCCTCAGGGTGCGGAATGGCTACACCTTC
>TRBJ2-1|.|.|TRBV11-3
CASSLTGLDEQFF
TGTGCCAGCAGCTTAACAGGATTGGATGAGCAGTTCTTC
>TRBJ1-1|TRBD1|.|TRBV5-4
CASSLGGTGEAFF
TGTGCCAGCAGCTTGGGGGGGACAGGGGAAGCTTTCTTT
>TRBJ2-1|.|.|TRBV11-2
CASSLVVGLSYNEQFF
TGTGCCAGCAGCTTAGTTGTCGGATTATCCTACAATGAGCAGTTCTTC
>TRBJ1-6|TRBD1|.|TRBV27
CASSFNRGGSPLHF
TGTGCCAGCAGTTTTAACAGGGGAGGTTCACCCCTCCACTTT
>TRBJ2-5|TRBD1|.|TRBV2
CASSRQGGAQETQYF
TGTGCCAGCAGTCGACAGGGGGGGGCGCAAGAGACCCAGTACTTC
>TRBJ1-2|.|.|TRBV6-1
CASSEGVRLGYTF
TGTGCCAGCAGTGAAGGGGTACGTCTTGGCTACACCTTC
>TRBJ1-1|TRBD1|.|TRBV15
CATSMGQGGATEAFF
TGTGCCACCAGCATGGGACAGGGAGGTGCAACTGAAGCTTTCTTT
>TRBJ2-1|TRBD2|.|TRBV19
CASSIAASGSTSSYNEQFF
TGTGCCAGTAGTATAGCGGCTAGCGGGAGCACAAGCTCCTACAATGAGCAGTTCTTC
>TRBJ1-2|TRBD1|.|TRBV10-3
CAISDRVGRDYGYTF
TGTGCCATCAGCGACAGGGTTGGTAGAGACTATGGCTACACCTTC
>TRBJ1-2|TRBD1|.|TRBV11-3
CASSPGGQGNYGYTF
TGTGCCAGCAGCCCCGGGGGACAGGGTAACTATGGCTACACCTTC
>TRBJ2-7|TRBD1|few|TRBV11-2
CASSPGTGIHEQYF
TGTGCCAGCAGCCCCGGGACAGGGATCCACGAGCAGTACTTC